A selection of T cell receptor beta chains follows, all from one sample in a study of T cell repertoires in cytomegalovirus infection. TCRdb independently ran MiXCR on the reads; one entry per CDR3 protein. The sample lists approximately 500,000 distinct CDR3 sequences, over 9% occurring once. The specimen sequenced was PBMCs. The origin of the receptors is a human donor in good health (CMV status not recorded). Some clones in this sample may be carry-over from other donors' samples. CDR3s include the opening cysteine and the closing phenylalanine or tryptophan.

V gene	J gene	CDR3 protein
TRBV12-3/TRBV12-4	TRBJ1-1	CASSPRQGIGTEAFF
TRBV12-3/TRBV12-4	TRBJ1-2	CASSLAPFGGEEGYTF
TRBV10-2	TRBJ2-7	CASSEALAGGAYEQYF
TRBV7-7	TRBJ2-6	CASSPGTEGSGANVLTF
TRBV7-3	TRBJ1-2	CASSDRDNYGYTF
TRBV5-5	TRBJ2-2	CASSWGGGPDTGELFF
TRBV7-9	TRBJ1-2	CASSKNSRVFDYGYTF
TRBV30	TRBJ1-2	CAWSITGNYGYTF
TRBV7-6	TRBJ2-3	CASSLLGSGVTTDTQYF
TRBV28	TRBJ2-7	CASSLIPDSGTYEQYF
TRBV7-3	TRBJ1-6	CASSLTGENSPLHF
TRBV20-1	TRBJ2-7	CSATLAGKIYEQYF
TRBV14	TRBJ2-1	CASRDRDTNEQFF
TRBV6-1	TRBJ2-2	CASSVPDRAYTGELFF
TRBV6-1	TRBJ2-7	CATWGGTGNERYF
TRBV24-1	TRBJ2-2	CATAVAGPNTGELFF
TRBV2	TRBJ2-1	CASRGLTSGRFYNEQFF
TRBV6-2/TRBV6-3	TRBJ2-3	CASKNTGSDTQYF
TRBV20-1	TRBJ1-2	CSAMGVANYGYTF
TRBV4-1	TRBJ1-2	CASSQVAGQGNGYTF
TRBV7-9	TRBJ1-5	CASSLTDRGVGNHF
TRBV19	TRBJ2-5	CASSSSGTLQETQYF
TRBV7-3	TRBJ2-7	CASSETGGWQYEQYF
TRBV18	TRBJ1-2	CASSPPAQADGYTF
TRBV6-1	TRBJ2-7	CASSRDRAGGSSYEQYF
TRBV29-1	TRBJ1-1	CSVEDPLNTEAFF
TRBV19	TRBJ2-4	CASSMGMRDGANIQYF
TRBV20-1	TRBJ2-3	CSAVGAGRRTDTQYF
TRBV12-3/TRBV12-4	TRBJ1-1	CASSHFGWGTEAFF
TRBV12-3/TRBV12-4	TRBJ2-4	CASSLERTSTKNIQYF
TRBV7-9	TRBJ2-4	CASSPGVAKNIQYF
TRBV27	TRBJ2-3	CASSFSPYGTDTQYF
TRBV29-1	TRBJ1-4	CSAARDTNEKLFF
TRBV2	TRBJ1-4	CATGDRGEKLFF
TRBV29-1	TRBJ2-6	CSAITGDPSGANVLTF
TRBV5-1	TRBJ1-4	CASSSQGGKLFF
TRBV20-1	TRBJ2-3	CSAREAVGTDTQYF
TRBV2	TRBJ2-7	CASSELSRGTHKEQYF
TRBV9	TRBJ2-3	CASSTRLADPDTQYF
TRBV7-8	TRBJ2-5	CASSLDPRSQETQYF
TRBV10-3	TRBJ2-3	CAIKEGRQADTQYF
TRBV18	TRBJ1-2	CASSPSEINYGYTF
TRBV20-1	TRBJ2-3	CSATRRGTSTDTQYF
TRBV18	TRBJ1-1	CASSPVQGQGNTEAFF
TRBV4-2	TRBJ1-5	CASSQAGEGGQPQHF
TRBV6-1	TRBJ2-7	CASRYRDTGSYEQYF
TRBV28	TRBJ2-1	CASRSGGRYNEQFF
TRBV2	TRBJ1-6	CASRVGGSYNSPLHF
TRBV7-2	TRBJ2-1	CASSSPGTSGGYNEQFF
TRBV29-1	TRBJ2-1	CSVGMREATYNEQFF
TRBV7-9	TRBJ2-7	CASSNTGTGGYEQYF
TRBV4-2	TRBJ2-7	CASSLATLDEQYF
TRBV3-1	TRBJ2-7	CASSQAGAFYEQYF